A single sample gave rise to the 3 T cell receptor beta chains below, sequenced in a study of blood T cell repertoires in COVID-19. Method: immunoSEQ multiplex PCR; TCRdb's copy keeps in-frame clones and lacks some. The table includes around 80,000 clones, almost 85% detected once. The specimen sequenced was peripheral blood. The receptors were gathered from an older man with acute or convalescent COVID-19.

This clone is a singleton in its sample. As DNA, the CDR3 is TGTGCCAGCAGCTTGGCCACAAACACTGAAGCTTTCTTT. Translating it yields CASSLATNTEAFF. The V call is TRBV5-5, the J call TRBJ1-1; D not certain. From germline, CDR1 is SGHKS and CDR2 YYEKEE (reference sequence). This CDR3 comprises 13 residues. V lost 0 bases to trimming and J lost 2 bases, with 5 bases between them.

This clone was recorded a few times. V gene TRBV30 combines with J gene TRBJ1-4; tentative D call: TRBD1 (6 bases). V shed 1 base and J shed 8 bases, with 11 bases lying between them. Germline assignment: CDR1 GTSNPN and CDR2 SVGIG (reference sequence). The CDR3 contains 13 residues. The CDR3, as DNA: TGTGCCTGGAGTGGGGGGCACGGGGAAAAACTGTTTTTT. Its protein product is CAWSGGHGEKLFF.

The genes are TRBV6-4 and TRBJ2-3; tentatively, D is TRBD2 (5 bases). This CDR3 is 13 amino acids long. The V end lost 6 bases, the J end lost 3 bases, and 10 bases lay between the germline ends. Germline V gene lookup returns CDR1 MRHNA and CDR2 SNTAGT. CDR3 bases: TGTGCCAGCAGCTCGCGGGTTACAGATACGCAGTATTTT. This translates into CASSSRVTDTQYF.